Shown below are 23 T cell receptor beta chains from a single sample sequenced in a study of shared clonotypes between healthy human individuals. Sequencing was performed with immunoSEQ multiplex PCR; in TCRdb, only in-frame clones are kept and a portion is missing. The profile covers approximately 1.4 million clones, with about 98% appearing a single time and about 0.4% taken by the ten largest. Sample: naive CD4+ T cells sorted from blood. Indicated subset: CD45RA+ positively selected. The origin of the receptors is a man aged 25 to 40 in good health.

The V gene is TRBV7-9, the J gene TRBJ2-1, with a tentative D call TRBD2 (7 bases). This CDR3 has 15 residues. Germline CDR1 SEHNR, CDR2 FQNEAQ (reference sequence). The V and J ends lost 5 bases and 5 bases respectively, with 16 bases between them. The CDR3, as DNA: TGTGCCAGCAGCCCAGTACGGGGGGCCCACAATGAGCAGTTCTTC. It codes for CASSPVRGAHNEQFF.

The chain links TRBV5-6 to TRBJ2-5, with TRBD1 identical over 7 bases. V shed 4 bases and J 4 bases; nucleotides not matched to a gene: 10. The CDR3 sequence is 15 residues long. Germline CDR1 and CDR2: SGHDT and YYEEEE. CDR3 sequence: CASSRDSWDVETQYF. CDR3 in DNA: TGTGCCAGCAGCCGGGACAGTTGGGACGTAGAGACCCAGTACTTC.

Comments on this clone: The sample has other DNA sequences that encode this CDR3 too. The chain couples TRBV5-1 to TRBJ2-2; the D is unclear. Trimming stripped 2 bases from V and 2 bases from J, with 7 bases between. This CDR3 region has 14 residues. Looked up from germline, CDR1 is SGHRS and CDR2 is YFSETQ. The CDR3 nucleotides read TGCGCCAGCAGCTTAGAGACCAACACCGGGGAGCTGTTTTTT. Residues: CASSLETNTGELFF.

Of note for this clone: Additional DNA sequences in this sample encode the identical CDR3. This chain joins TRBV5-4 and TRBJ2-2; 15 bases align to TRBD2. There are 16 residues in the CDR3. Germline loops: CDR1 SGHNT, CDR2 YYREEE (reference sequence). V shed 3 bases, J shed 5 bases, and the junction held 2 bases outside the gene matches. The CDR3 DNA is TGTGCCAGCAGCTCCGGACTAGCGGGAGGGACCGGGGAGCTGTTTTTT. It encodes CASSSGLAGGTGELFF.

This clone was observed a handful of times. CDR3 sequence reads: CASARQYNQPQHF. For the CDR3, the DNA is TGTGCCAGCGCACGACAGTACAATCAGCCCCAGCATTTT. This chain connects TRBV6-6 to TRBJ1-5, with D maybe TRBD1 (5 bases). The germline V and J ends were trimmed by 8 bases and 3 bases, with 11 bases remaining between them. The CDR3 consists of 13 residues. Germline V CDR1 and CDR2: MNHNY, SVGAGI (reference sequence).

The chain combines TRBV6-4 with TRBJ2-7, with D possibly matching TRBD2 (6 bases). V was pared by 3 bases and J by 0 bases, with 12 bases between. This CDR3 is built from 15 residues. Germline CDR1 reads MRHNA; CDR2 reads SNTAGT. The CDR3: CASSDRGIPSYEQYF. The CDR3 bases are TGTGCCAGCAGTGATCGGGGGATCCCCTCCTACGAGCAGTACTTC.

This clone was recorded once. The V call is TRBV10-3, the J call TRBJ1-4, with D perhaps matching TRBD1 (6 bases). Germline V gene data show CDR1 as ENHRY and CDR2 as SYGVKD. V lost 6 bases and J lost 7, with 15 bases in between. The CDR3 has 14 residues. DNA for the CDR3: TGTGCCATCAGCCCCACAGGGTCTGGTGAAAAACTGTTTTTT. It yields the protein CAISPTGSGEKLFF.

The CDR3 here is CASSESAANTEAFF. In DNA form, the CDR3 reads TGCGCCAGCAGTGAGTCGGCCGCGAACACTGAAGCTTTCTTT. The rearrangement uses TRBV10-2 and TRBJ1-1, with D unresolved. From germline, CDR1 is WSHSY and CDR2 SAAADI. This CDR3 has 14 residues. The ends were cut back, 0 bases at V and 1 base at J, with 6 bases in the middle.

Comments on this clone: The sample has other DNA sequences that encode this CDR3 too. The J gene is TRBJ2-7, the V gene TRBV4-3, with TRBD1 identical over 7 bases. The V gene end was trimmed by 3 bases and the J gene end by 0 bases; junction bases not matched to a gene: 8. This CDR3 contains 16 residues. Germline CDR1 reads LGHNA; CDR2 reads YSLEER. The CDR3 region has the DNA TGCGCCAGCAGCCACTACTCGACAGGGAGCTCCTACGAGCAGTACTTC. It specifies CASSHYSTGSSYEQYF.

The rearrangement links TRBV7-8 to TRBJ1-3, with D unclear. The CDR3 spans 13 residues. Germline values: CDR1 SGHVS, CDR2 FQNEAQ. V was clipped by 3 bases and J by 3 bases, with 6 bases between them. CDR3 protein: CASSLDLGNTIYF. In DNA form, the CDR3 reads TGTGCCAGCAGCTTGGACCTTGGAAACACCATATATTTT.

The chain links TRBV14 to TRBJ2-2; tentative D call: TRBD1 (6 bases). Trimming took 1 base from V and 8 from J, leaving 11 bases between them. The CDR3 contains 14 residues. From germline, CDR1 is SGHDN and CDR2 FVKESK. The CDR3 nucleotides read TGTGCCAGCAGCCAAGCAAGCCAGGGGGGGGAGCTGTTTTTT. Its translation is CASSQASQGGELFF.

The genes are TRBV30 and TRBJ1-2; the D is unclear. V gave up 0 bases and J gave up 2 bases, with 13 bases separating them. The CDR3 sequence is 15 residues long. Per the germline V gene, CDR1 is GTSNPN and CDR2 is SVGIG (reference sequence). CDR3 residues: CAWSVESPGNYGYTF. In DNA form, the CDR3 reads TGTGCCTGGAGTGTAGAGTCCCCGGGCAACTATGGCTACACCTTC.

This chain joins TRBV2 and TRBJ2-7, with D hard to call. CDR1 SNHLY and CDR2 FYNNEI come from the germline V gene. Deletions cut 6 bases from V and 0 bases from J, with 9 bases between. The CDR3 is made up of 13 amino acids. The CDR3 is CASRSTDSYEQYF. Written as DNA, the CDR3 is TGTGCCAGCAGAAGCACTGACTCCTACGAGCAGTACTTC.

The chain uses TRBV18 and TRBJ1-1; D possibly corresponds to TRBD1 (5 bases). V shed 6 bases and J shed 9 bases, with 17 bases lying between them. This CDR3 is 13 amino acids long. CDR1 and CDR2 (germline): KGHSH, LQKENI. As DNA, the CDR3 is TGTGCCAGCTCCCCTTCCGGGGCCCAACAAGCTTTCTTT. Its translation is CASSPSGAQQAFF.

This clone appeared once. V gene TRBV5-1 combines with J gene TRBJ1-1, with no clear D. Germline-derived CDR1 and CDR2 are SGHRS and YFSETQ. The CDR3 is made up of 11 amino acids. The V end lost 5 bases, the J end lost 10 bases, and 12 bases lay between the germline ends. The CDR3 reads CASSNRERAFF. In nucleotides, the CDR3 is TGCGCCAGCAGTAACCGGGAGAGAGCTTTCTTT.

The V call is TRBV2, the J call TRBJ2-5; 8 bases agree with TRBD2. This CDR3 has 15 amino acids. The V and J ends lost 6 bases and 2 bases, in that order; junction bases with no gene match: 8. CDR1 is SNHLY and CDR2 is FYNNEI in the germline V gene. DNA of the CDR3: TGTGCCAGCAGAGCCCGGGGGGGCGGGCAAGAGACCCAGTACTTC. This encodes CASRARGGGQETQYF.

This clone was observed once. The chain couples TRBV13 to TRBJ2-1; D is unresolved. This CDR3 has 18 residues. CDR1 and CDR2 from the germline V gene are PRHDT and FYEKMQ (reference sequence). V shed 1 base and J shed 6 bases, with 22 bases lying between them. CDR3 sequence: CASSLASKVVVRSNEQFF. The CDR3 region has the DNA TGTGCCAGCAGCTTAGCGTCGAAAGTTGTAGTACGCTCCAATGAGCAGTTCTTC.

The chain combines TRBV5-1 with TRBJ2-2; 12 nucleotides line up with TRBD2. Germline V lookup: CDR1 SGHRS, CDR2 YFSETQ. Trimming removed 0 bases from V and 6 bases from J; junction bases left unmatched: 6. This CDR3 has 17 residues. The CDR3, as DNA: TGCGCCAGCAGCTTGGGGACTAGCGGGGCAGCATCCGGGGAGCTGTTTTTT. Its translation is CASSLGTSGAASGELFF. Variable domain in full (rest from reference TRBV5-1 and TRBJ2-2): KAGVTQTPRYLIKTRGQQVTLSCSPISGHRSVSWYQQTPGQGLQFLFEYFSETQRNKGNFPGRFSGRQFSNSRSEMNVSTLELGDSALYLCASSLGTSGAASGELFFGEGSRLTVL.

The rearrangement joins TRBV2 to TRBJ2-2; 7 nucleotides match TRBD1. Trimming took 2 bases from V and 5 from J; bases not matched to a gene: 5. This CDR3 spans 15 amino acids. CDR1 and CDR2 from the germline V gene are SNHLY and FYNNEI. The CDR3 reads CASSERGHGTGELFF. The CDR3, as DNA: TGTGCCAGCAGTGAAAGGGGGCACGGGACCGGGGAGCTGTTTTTT. The full variable domain, in which reference TRBV2 and TRBJ2-2 provide the parts outside the CDR3, is EPEVTQTPSHQVTQMGQEVILRCVPISNHLYFYWYRQILGQKVEFLVSFYNNEISEKSEIFDDQFSVERPDGSNFTLKIRSTKLEDSAMYFCASSERGHGTGELFFGEGSRLTVL.

V gene TRBV5-1 combines with J gene TRBJ1-2, with D unclear. The ends were cut back, 3 bases at V and 6 bases at J, with 9 bases in the middle. CDR3 length: 12 amino acids. Germline loops: CDR1 SGHRS, CDR2 YFSETQ. CDR3 nucleotide sequence: TGCGCCAGCAGCTCGGACGGTCATGGCTACACCTTC. As protein: CASSSDGHGYTF.

The chain joins TRBV7-9 to TRBJ1-4; no reliable D call. CDR3 length equals 15 residues. V was trimmed by 1 base and J by 8 bases, leaving 14 bases between them. The germline CDR1 and CDR2 sequences are SEHNR and FQNEAQ (reference sequence). The DNA for the CDR3 is TGTGCCAGCAGCTTAGGCGGCTGGGAGGGCGAAAAACTGTTTTTT. This encodes CASSLGGWEGEKLFF.

This clone has only one observation. The rearrangement links TRBV9 to TRBJ1-1; D gene unclear. The CDR3 extends over 15 amino acids. V lost 1 base and J lost 0, with 10 bases in between. CDR1 and CDR2 (germline): SGDLS, YYNGEE. In DNA form, the CDR3 reads TGTGCCAGCAGCGTAAAGGCAGTTATGAACACTGAAGCTTTCTTT. Translated: CASSVKAVMNTEAFF.

The V gene is TRBV23-1, the J gene TRBJ2-7; a weak D match, TRBD2 (7 bases). TRBV23-1 is reported as an ORF; its role is uncertain. With 3 bases removed from V and 4 bases from J, the gap between germline ends came to 19 bases. This CDR3 comprises 16 residues. The CDR3 here is CASSHKTTGGRYEQYF. The CDR3 DNA reads as TGCGCCAGCAGTCACAAAACCACGGGGGGCCGTTACGAGCAGTACTTC.